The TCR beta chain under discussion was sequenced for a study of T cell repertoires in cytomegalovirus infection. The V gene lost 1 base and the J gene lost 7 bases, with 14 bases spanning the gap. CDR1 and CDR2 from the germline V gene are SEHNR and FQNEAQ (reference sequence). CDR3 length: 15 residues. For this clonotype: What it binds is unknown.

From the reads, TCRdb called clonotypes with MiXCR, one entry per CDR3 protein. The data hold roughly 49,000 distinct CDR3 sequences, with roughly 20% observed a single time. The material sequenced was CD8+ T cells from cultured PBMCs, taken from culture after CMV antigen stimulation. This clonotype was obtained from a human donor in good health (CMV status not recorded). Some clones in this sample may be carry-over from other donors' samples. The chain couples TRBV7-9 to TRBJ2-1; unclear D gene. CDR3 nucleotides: TGTGCCAGCAGCTTAGGAACCTTTATGGGGAATGAGCAGTTCTTC. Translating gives CASSLGTFMGNEQFF.